This T cell receptor (beta chain) was sequenced during a study of OX40 agonist ivuxolimab in advanced cancers. Turning to the study itself: Patients were given ivuxolimab, an antibody that agonizes OX40 (CD134).

Germline-derived CDR1 and CDR2 are SGHRS and YFSETQ. This CDR3 spans 17 amino acids. The V and J ends lost 0 bases and 0 bases respectively, with 10 bases between them. General observations from the study: Researchers report that CD8+ T cells had, on average, more expanded clones than CD4+. Not determined was the antigen specificity of the expanded peripheral T cells.

Comment on this clone: The antigen is unknown.

Sequencing was performed with immunoSEQ multiplex PCR; in TCRdb, only in-frame clones are kept and a portion is missing. This sample has 95,000 to 100,000 clones; 90% occur once, and the top ten carry around 1.5%. The sequence derives from an adult with an advanced solid tumor such as melanoma, head and neck, liver or kidney cancer. The chain links TRBV5-1 to TRBJ2-6; D call uncertain. Material: CD4+ or CD8+ T cells sorted from blood, obtained in a trial of the OX40 agonist ivuxolimab. The CDR3 region has the DNA TGCGCCAGCAGCTTGGAGTCTCGGACCTCTGGGGCCAACGTCCTGACTTTC. It yields the protein CASSLESRTSGANVLTF.